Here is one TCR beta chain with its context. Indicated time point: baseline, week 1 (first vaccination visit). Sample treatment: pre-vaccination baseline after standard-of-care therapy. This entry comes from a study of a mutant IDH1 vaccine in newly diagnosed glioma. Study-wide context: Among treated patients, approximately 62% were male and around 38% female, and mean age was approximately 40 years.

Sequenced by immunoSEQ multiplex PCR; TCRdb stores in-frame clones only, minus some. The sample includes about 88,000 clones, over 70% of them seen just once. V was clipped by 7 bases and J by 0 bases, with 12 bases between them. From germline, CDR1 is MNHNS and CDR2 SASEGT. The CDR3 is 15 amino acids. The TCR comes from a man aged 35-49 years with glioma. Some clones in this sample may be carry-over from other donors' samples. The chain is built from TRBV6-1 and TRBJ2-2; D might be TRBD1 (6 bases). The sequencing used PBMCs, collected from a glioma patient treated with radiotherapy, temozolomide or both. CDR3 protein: CASTQGQPNTGELFF. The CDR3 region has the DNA TGTGCCAGCACCCAGGGGCAACCGAACACCGGGGAGCTGTTTTTT.